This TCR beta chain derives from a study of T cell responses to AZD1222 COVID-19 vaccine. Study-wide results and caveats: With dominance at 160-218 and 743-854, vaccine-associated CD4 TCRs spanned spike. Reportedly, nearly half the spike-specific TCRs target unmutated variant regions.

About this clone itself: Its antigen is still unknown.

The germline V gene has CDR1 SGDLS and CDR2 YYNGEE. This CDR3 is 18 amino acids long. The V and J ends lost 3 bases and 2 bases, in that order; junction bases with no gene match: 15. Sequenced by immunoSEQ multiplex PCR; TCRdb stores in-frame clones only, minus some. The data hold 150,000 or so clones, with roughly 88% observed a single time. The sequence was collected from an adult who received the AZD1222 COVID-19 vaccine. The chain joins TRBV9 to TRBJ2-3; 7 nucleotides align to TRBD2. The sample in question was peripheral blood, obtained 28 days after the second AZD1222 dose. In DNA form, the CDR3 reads TGTGCCAGCAGCGGGGCTAGCGGAGCCAGGTCGGTCACAGATACGCAGTATTTT. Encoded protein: CASSGASGARSVTDTQYF.